The rows below give T cell receptor beta chains drawn from one sample of a study of response to subunit inactivated influenza vaccine. TCRdb independently ran MiXCR on the RT-PCR reads; one entry per CDR3 protein. The sample has over 150,000 distinct CDR3 sequences, approximately 11% seen once; the top ten hold around 11%. The sequences come from non-naive T cells sorted from PBMCs, collected 40 to 50 days after vaccination. The receptor source for this set is a man in his forties or fifties who received an inactivated influenza vaccine. The CDR3 runs from the conserved cysteine through the conserved F or W. D genes are given only for firm matches.

NA,TRBV6-4,TRBJ2-2,CASRRDSMNTGELFF
NA,TRBV7-8,TRBJ1-2,CASSLVGQSTDGYTF
TRBD1,TRBV5-1,TRBJ2-7,CASSSGQRTYEQYF
NA,TRBV7-2,TRBJ1-6,CASSLYNSPLHF
TRBD1,TRBV28,TRBJ2-7,CASTLTGVYREQYF
NA,TRBV28,TRBJ2-6,CASSSPGDSGANVLTF
NA,TRBV12-3/TRBV12-4,TRBJ1-1,CASREGQLLNTEAFF
NA,TRBV15,TRBJ2-5,CATSREDLQETQYF
TRBD1,TRBV13,TRBJ1-2,CASSATPRQGADGYTF
NA,TRBV28,TRBJ2-3,CASSSWAGGSLVDTQYF
NA,TRBV2,TRBJ1-1,CASRPNTEAFF
TRBD2,TRBV12-3/TRBV12-4,TRBJ2-5,CASSFLAGGAGETQYF
TRBD2,TRBV20-1,TRBJ2-3,CSARLAGSTDTQYF
NA,TRBV20-1,TRBJ2-7,CSAGRTVNYYEQYF
NA,TRBV20-1,TRBJ1-2,CSAWGAPNYGYTF
NA,TRBV6-1,TRBJ2-1,CASSEGVFSYNEQFF
NA,TRBV19,TRBJ1-5,CASRIKTADYSNQPQHF
TRBD2,TRBV11-2,TRBJ2-7,CASSYTSGAGPEQYF
TRBD1,TRBV6-2/TRBV6-3,TRBJ1-2,CASSRGQGARGYTF
NA,TRBV7-9,TRBJ2-3,CASSLDGPTDTQYF
TRBD1,TRBV6-1,TRBJ1-6,CASNRGGSPLHF
TRBD2,TRBV11-2,TRBJ2-5,CASSLGLARGETQYF
TRBD2,TRBV6-1,TRBJ2-3,CASRSLGLAGSTDTQYF
TRBD2,TRBV12-3/TRBV12-4,TRBJ2-1,CASRGRAGGPVQSF
TRBD2,TRBV7-2,TRBJ2-7,CASSPGLAGVEQYF
NA,TRBV6-2/TRBV6-3,TRBJ2-1,CASSYGGPSYNEQFF
TRBD1,TRBV30,TRBJ2-5,CAWSVTGVETQYF
NA,TRBV10-3,TRBJ2-7,CATRPPSSSYEQYF
TRBD1,TRBV27,TRBJ2-1,CASRLGQGSYNEQFF
TRBD2,TRBV7-2,TRBJ2-1,CASSLVAGLAGDEFSYNEQFF
NA,TRBV4-2,TRBJ2-3,CASVDDTDTQYF
NA,TRBV15,TRBJ1-5,CATSRVGGGPQHF
NA,TRBV20-1,TRBJ1-1,CSARSPMGGTEAFF
NA,TRBV2,TRBJ1-2,CASSAAGDGYTF
NA,TRBV10-3,TRBJ1-2,CAISTPGLRGAAYGYTF
TRBD2,TRBV6-2/TRBV6-3,TRBJ2-7,CASGEGSYEQYF
NA,TRBV4-1,TRBJ2-1,CASSQDGFGYNEQFF
TRBD2,TRBV11-1,TRBJ2-3,CASSLGLGLAGPVEDTQYF
NA,TRBV6-1,TRBJ1-2,CASSEQPKLNYGYTF
TRBD2,TRBV7-2,TRBJ2-3,CASSFSLAGGSTDTQYF
TRBD2,TRBV7-6,TRBJ2-5,CASSSGLGARETQYF